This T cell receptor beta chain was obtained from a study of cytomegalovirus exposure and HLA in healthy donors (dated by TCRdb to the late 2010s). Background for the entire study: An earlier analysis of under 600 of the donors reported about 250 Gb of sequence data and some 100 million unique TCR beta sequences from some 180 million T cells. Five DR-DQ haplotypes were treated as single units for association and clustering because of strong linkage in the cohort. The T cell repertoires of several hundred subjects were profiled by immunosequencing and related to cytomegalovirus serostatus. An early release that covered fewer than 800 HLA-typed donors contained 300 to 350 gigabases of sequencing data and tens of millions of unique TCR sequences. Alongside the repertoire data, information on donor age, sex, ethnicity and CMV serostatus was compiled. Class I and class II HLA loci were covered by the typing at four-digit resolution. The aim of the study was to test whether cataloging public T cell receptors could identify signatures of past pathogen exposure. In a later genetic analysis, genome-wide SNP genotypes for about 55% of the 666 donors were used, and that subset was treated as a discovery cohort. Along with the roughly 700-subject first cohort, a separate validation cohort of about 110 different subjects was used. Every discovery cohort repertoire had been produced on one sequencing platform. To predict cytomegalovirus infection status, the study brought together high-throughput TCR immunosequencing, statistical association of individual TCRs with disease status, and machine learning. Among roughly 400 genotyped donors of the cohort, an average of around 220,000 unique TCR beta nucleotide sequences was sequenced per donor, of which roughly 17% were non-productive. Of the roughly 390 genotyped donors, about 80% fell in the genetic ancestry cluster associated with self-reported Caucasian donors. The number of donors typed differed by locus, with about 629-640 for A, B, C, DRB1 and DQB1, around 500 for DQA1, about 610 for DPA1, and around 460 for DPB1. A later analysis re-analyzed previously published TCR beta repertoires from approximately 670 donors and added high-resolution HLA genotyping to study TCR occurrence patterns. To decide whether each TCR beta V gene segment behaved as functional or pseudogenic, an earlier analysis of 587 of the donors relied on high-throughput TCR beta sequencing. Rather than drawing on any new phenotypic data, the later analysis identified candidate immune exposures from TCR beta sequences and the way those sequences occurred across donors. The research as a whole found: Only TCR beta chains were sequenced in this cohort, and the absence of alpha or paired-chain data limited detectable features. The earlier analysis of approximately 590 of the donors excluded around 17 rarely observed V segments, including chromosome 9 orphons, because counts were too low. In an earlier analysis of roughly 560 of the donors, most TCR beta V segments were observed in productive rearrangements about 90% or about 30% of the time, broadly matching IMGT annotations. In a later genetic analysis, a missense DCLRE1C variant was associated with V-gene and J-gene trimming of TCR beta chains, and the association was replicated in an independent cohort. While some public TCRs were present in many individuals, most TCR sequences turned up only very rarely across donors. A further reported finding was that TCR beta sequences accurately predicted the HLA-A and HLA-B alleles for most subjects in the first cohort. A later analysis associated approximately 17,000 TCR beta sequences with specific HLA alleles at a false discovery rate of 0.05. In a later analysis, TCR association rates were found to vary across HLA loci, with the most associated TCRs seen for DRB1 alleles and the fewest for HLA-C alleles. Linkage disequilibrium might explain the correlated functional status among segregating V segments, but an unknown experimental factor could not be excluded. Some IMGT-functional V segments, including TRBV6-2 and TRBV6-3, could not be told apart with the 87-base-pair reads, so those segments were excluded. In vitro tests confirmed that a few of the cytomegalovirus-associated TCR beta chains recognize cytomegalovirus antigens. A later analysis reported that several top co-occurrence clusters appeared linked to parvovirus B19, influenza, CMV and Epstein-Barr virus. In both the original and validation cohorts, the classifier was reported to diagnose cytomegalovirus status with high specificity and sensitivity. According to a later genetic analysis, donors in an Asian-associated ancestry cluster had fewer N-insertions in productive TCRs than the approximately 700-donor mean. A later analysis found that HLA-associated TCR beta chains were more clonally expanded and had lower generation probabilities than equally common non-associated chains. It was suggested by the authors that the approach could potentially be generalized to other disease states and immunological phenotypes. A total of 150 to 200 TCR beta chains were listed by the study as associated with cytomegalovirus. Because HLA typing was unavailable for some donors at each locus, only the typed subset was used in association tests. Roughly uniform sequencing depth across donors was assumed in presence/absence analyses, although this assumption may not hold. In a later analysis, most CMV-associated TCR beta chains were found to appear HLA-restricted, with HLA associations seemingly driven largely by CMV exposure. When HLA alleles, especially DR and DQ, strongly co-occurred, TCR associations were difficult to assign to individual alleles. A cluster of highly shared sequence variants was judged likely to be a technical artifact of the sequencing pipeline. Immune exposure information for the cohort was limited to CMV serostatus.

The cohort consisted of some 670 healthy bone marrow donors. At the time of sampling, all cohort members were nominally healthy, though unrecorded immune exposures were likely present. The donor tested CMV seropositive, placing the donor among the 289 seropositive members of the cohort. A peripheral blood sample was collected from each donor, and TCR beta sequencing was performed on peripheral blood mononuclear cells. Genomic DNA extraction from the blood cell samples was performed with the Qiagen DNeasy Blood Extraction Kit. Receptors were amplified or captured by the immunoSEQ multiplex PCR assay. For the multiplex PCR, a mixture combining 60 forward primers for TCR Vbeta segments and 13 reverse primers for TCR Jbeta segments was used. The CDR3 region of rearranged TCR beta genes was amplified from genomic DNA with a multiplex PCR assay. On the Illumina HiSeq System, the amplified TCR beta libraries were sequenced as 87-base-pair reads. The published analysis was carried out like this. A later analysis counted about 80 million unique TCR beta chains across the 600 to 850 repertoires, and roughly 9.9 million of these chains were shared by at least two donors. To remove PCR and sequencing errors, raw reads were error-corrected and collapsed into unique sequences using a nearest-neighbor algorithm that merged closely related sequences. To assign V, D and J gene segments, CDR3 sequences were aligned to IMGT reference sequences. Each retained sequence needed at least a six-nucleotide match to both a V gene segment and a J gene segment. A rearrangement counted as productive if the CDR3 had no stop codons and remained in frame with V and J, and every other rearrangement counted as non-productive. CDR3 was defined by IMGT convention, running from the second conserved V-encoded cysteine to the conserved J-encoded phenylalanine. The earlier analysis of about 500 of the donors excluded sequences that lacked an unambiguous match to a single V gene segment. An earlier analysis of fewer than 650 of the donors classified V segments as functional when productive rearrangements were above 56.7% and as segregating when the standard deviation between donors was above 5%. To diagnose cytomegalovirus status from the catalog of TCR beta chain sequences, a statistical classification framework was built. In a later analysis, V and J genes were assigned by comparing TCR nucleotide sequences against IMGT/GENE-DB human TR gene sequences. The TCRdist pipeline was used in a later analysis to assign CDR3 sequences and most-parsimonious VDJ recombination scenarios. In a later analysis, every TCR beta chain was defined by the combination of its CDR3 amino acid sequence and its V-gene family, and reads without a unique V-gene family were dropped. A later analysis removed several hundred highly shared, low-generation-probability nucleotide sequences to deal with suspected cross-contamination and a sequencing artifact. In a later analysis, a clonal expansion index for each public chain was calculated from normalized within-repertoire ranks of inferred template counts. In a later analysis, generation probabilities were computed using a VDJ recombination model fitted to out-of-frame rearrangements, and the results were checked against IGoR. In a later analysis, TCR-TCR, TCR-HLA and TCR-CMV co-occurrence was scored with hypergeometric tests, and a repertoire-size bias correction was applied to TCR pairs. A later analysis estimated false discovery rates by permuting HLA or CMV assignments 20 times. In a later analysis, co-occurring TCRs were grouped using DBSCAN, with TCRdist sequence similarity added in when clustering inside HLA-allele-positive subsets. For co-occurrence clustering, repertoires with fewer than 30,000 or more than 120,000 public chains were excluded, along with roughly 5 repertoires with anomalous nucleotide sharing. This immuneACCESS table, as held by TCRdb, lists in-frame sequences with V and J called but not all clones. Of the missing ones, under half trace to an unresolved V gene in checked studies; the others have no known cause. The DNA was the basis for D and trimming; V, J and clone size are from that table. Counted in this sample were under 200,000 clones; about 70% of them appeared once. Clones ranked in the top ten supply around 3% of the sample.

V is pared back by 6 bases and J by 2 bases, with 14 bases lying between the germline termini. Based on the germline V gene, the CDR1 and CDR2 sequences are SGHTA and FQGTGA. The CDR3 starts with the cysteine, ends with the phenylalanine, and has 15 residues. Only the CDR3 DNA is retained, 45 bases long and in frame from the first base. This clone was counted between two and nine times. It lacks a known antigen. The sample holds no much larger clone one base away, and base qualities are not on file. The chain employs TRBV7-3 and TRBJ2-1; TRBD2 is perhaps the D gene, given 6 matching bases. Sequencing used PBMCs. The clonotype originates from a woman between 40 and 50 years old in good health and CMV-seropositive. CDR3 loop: CASRLGTEPYNEQFF. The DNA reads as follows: TGTGCCAGCAGACTCGGGACTGAACCCTACAATGAGCAGTTCTTC.